This entry lists 22 T cell receptor beta chains sequenced from one sample in a study of blood T cell repertoires in COVID-19. Method: immunoSEQ multiplex PCR; TCRdb's copy keeps in-frame clones and lacks some. The sample has around 130,000 clones, around 85% seen once; the top ten hold 4.3%. Material: peripheral blood. The receptors shown here come from a human donor in a cohort sampled during active COVID-19.

DNA for the CDR3: TGTGCCAGCAGTTTCGACCCAGGATCTGGCTACACCTTC. This sequence encodes CASSFDPGSGYTF. The chain has TRBV6-2 or TRBV6-3 and TRBJ1-2, with D unclear. The V end was cut by 4 bases, the J end by 7 bases, with 13 bases between. CDR1 MNHEY and CDR2 SVGEGT come from the germline V gene. The CDR3 covers 13 residues.

This clone was counted once. The chain links TRBV6-5 to TRBJ2-7, with D possibly matching TRBD2 (5 bases). CDR3 length: 13 amino acids. CDR1 is MNHEY, CDR2 SVGAGI, per germline. Deletions cut 8 bases from V and 0 bases from J, with 11 bases between. The CDR3 protein is CASGDYASYEQYF. DNA for the CDR3: TGTGCCAGCGGCGACTACGCCTCCTACGAGCAGTACTTC.

V is TRBV30 and J is TRBJ1-1, with TRBD1 matching over 8 bases. The length of the CDR3 is 14 residues. Germline loops: CDR1 GTSNPN, CDR2 SVGIG (reference sequence). Unmatched junction bases numbered 2, after V lost 2 bases and J lost 0 bases. The DNA of the CDR3 is TGTGCCTGGAGTCAGGGGGCTGTGAACACTGAAGCTTTCTTT. It translates to CAWSQGAVNTEAFF.

The chain is built from TRBV19 and TRBJ1-5; D possibly corresponds to TRBD1 (6 bases). CDR1 LNHDA and CDR2 SQIVND come from the germline V gene (reference sequence). CDR3 size: 14 residues. The V gene lost 3 bases and the J gene lost 4 bases, with 10 bases spanning the gap. The chain's CDR3 is CASSIYRANQPQHF. CDR3 DNA sequence: TGTGCCAGTAGTATTTACAGGGCGAATCAGCCCCAGCATTTT.

This clone was found a few times. The V call is TRBV30, the J call TRBJ2-1; tentatively, D is TRBD2 (6 bases). The CDR3 extends over 14 amino acids. Germline loops: CDR1 GTSNPN, CDR2 SVGIG (reference sequence). Trimming shortened V by 0 bases and J by 7 bases, and 13 bases separated the two germline ends. For the CDR3, the DNA is TGTGCCTGGAGTGTGGGCGGGAATTTGAATGAGCAGTTCTTC. Translation: CAWSVGGNLNEQFF.

This chain uses TRBV18 with TRBJ2-1, with 11 positions matching TRBD2. CDR3 length: 17 amino acids. After removal of 4 bases from V and 0 bases from J, the junction contained 5 bases not matched to a gene. Germline loops: CDR1 KGHSH, CDR2 LQKENI. The CDR3 DNA reads TGTGCCAGCTCACGGACTAGCGGGCAAGGCTCCTACAATGAGCAGTTCTTC. Encoded protein: CASSRTSGQGSYNEQFF.

This clone was observed once. The genes are TRBV19 and TRBJ1-1; 9 positions match TRBD1. J gave up 4 bases and V 4 bases, and 4 bases lay outside the gene matches. Germline V CDR1 and CDR2: LNHDA, SQIVND (reference sequence). The length of the CDR3 is 14 residues. The CDR3 here is CASSTQGAGTEAFF. The CDR3 DNA reads as TGTGCCAGTAGTACACAGGGGGCAGGCACTGAAGCTTTCTTT.

This clone has just one count. V gene TRBV4-3 combines with J gene TRBJ1-1, with 8 bases lining up with TRBD1. The germline V gene encodes CDR1 LGHNA and CDR2 YSLEER. J lost 3 bases, V lost 1 base, and 4 bases had no gene match. This CDR3 is built from 15 residues. CDR3 DNA sequence: TGCGCCAGCAGCCAAGGACAGGGGATGCACACTGAAGCTTTCTTT. It translates to CASSQGQGMHTEAFF.

The chain is built from TRBV27 and TRBJ2-3; 8 bases are a match to TRBD2. Germline CDR1 reads MNHEY; CDR2 reads SMNVEV (reference sequence). J was trimmed by 3 bases and V by 5 bases; bases with no gene match: 10. There are 16 residues in the CDR3. CDR3 in amino acids: CASSPRLATLTDTQYF. In DNA form, the CDR3 reads TGTGCCAGCAGTCCTCGACTAGCGACCCTTACAGATACGCAGTATTTT.

The V call is TRBV6-4, the J call TRBJ2-2; D perhaps matches TRBD1 (6 bases). V was shortened by 6 bases and J by 1 base, with 18 bases between the two germline ends. In germline, CDR1 is MRHNA, CDR2 SNTAGT. CDR3 size: 17 residues. The CDR3: CASSPTLDRRNTGELFF. The DNA of the CDR3 is TGTGCCAGCAGCCCCACCTTGGACAGAAGGAACACCGGGGAGCTGTTTTTT.

The V and J genes are TRBV19 and TRBJ2-3, with TRBD2 identical over 11 bases. The J segment lost 2 bases and the V segment lost 5 bases, leaving 9 bases of the junction unmatched. Germline values: CDR1 LNHDA, CDR2 SQIVND (reference sequence). The CDR3 is made up of 17 amino acids. The CDR3 nucleotides are TGTGCCAGTAGTGGGCTAGCGGGGGGCAGCATCACAGATACGCAGTATTTT. Translated, it gives CASSGLAGGSITDTQYF. The variable domain in full, completed from reference TRBV19 and TRBJ2-3, reads DGGITQSPKYLFRKEGQNVTLSCEQNLNHDAMYWYRQDPGQGLRLIYYSQIVNDFQKGDIAEGYSVSREKKESFPLTVTSAQKNPTAFYLCASSGLAGGSITDTQYFGPGTRLTVL.

The chain uses TRBV7-2 and TRBJ2-4; TRBD2 matches at 7 bases. The trim removed 3 bases at V and 4 bases at J, leaving 9 bases unmatched. From germline, CDR1 is SGHTA and CDR2 FQGNSA. This CDR3 has 16 residues. CDR3 coding DNA: TGTGCCAGCAGCTTCCCTGGGAGCGGGGCGAAAAACATTCAGTACTTC. Amino acids: CASSFPGSGAKNIQYF.

The chain employs TRBV2 and TRBJ2-7; tentatively, D is TRBD1 (6 bases). Germline CDR1 and CDR2: SNHLY and FYNNEI. Trimming took 6 bases from V and 9 from J, leaving 18 bases between them. The CDR3 is 13 residues long. In DNA, the CDR3 is TGTGCCAGCAGCGCTGGGACACCAAGGGGGCAGTACGTC. This sequence encodes CASSAGTPRGQYV.

This chain joins TRBV24-1 and TRBJ2-1; tentatively, D is TRBD1 (5 bases). Trimming took 7 bases from V and 2 from J, leaving 11 bases between them. Germline V gene data show CDR1 as KGHDR and CDR2 as SFDVKD. The CDR3 has 14 amino acids. The CDR3 loop reads CATSVGRPYNEQFF. As DNA, the CDR3 is TGTGCCACCAGCGTGGGGCGGCCCTACAATGAGCAGTTCTTC.

The chain combines TRBV5-4 with TRBJ2-5, with 8 bases that match TRBD1. J gave up 4 bases and V 4 bases, and 9 bases lay outside the gene matches. The CDR3 extends over 15 amino acids. Germline V gives CDR1 SGHNT, CDR2 YYREEE (reference sequence). The DNA for the CDR3 is TGTGCCAGCAGCCGGGACAGGTTGGATAGAGAGACCCAGTACTTC. It encodes CASSRDRLDRETQYF.

A single count supports this clone. This CDR3 reads CASSLAGSLNEKLFF. The CDR3, as DNA: TGTGCCAGCAGCTTAGCTGGGAGTCTTAATGAAAAACTGTTTTTT. V usage is TRBV7-9 and J usage is TRBJ1-4; D remains unclear. Germline assignment: CDR1 SEHNR and CDR2 FQNEAQ (reference sequence). Trimming pared 0 bases from V and 4 bases from J, leaving 9 bases between. The CDR3 is 15 amino acids.

This rearrangement joins TRBV5-8 to TRBJ2-2; maybe TRBD1 (6 bases). V was cut by 0 bases and J by 0 bases, with 9 bases left in between. CDR3 size: 16 residues. From germline, CDR1 is SGHTS and CDR2 YDEGEE. In nucleotides, the CDR3 is TGTGCCAGCAGCTTGGAGGGGGTTCCGAACACCGGGGAGCTGTTTTTT. Its translation is CASSLEGVPNTGELFF.

The CDR3: CASSLLDRDTEAFF. CDR3 bases: TGTGCCAGCAGTCTCCTCGACAGGGACACTGAAGCTTTCTTT. The chain employs TRBV3-1 (or the pseudogene TRBV3-2) and TRBJ1-1, with 7 positions matching TRBD1. Germline trimming cut 6 bases from V and 3 bases from J; bases unmatched to any gene: 7. The CDR3 has 14 residues. Per the germline V gene, CDR1 is LGHDT and CDR2 is YNNKEL (reference sequence).

The chain recombines TRBV20-1 with TRBJ2-5; D may be TRBD1 (5 bases). Per the germline V gene, CDR1 is DFQATT and CDR2 is SNEGSKA (reference sequence). The CDR3 is 11 amino acids. The germline V and J ends were trimmed by 6 bases and 4 bases, with 9 bases remaining between them. CDR3 DNA sequence: TGCAGTGCCCCGACAGTAGAGACCCAGTACTTC. Its protein is CSAPTVETQYF.

This clone appeared once. The genes are TRBV7-9 and TRBJ2-6; TRBD2 aligns across 11 bases. Trimming at V came to 6 bases and at J to 0 bases, leaving 7 bases not matched to a gene. The CDR3 sequence is 18 residues long. CDR1 is SEHNR, CDR2 FQNEAQ, per germline (reference sequence). This CDR3 is CASSRSGRGNSGANVLTF. CDR3 nucleotide sequence: TGTGCCAGCAGTCGTAGCGGGAGGGGCAACTCTGGGGCCAACGTCCTGACTTTC.

The rearrangement uses TRBV7-6 and TRBJ1-3, with D perhaps TRBD1 (6 bases). The germline CDR1 and CDR2 sequences are SGHVS and FNYEAQ. The CDR3 sequence is 16 residues long. V was trimmed by 5 bases and J by 0 bases, leaving 14 bases between them. This CDR3 reads CASSPDSTFSGNTIYF. In DNA, the CDR3 is TGTGCCAGCAGCCCGGACAGCACCTTCTCTGGAAACACCATATATTTT.

The chain recombines TRBV19 with TRBJ1-2, with D possibly matching TRBD1 (5 bases). V lost 4 bases and J lost 3, with 12 bases in between. The CDR3 runs to 14 residues. Looked up from germline, CDR1 is LNHDA and CDR2 is SQIVND (reference sequence). The CDR3 bases are TGTGCCAGTAGTACTCTGACAGATTACTATGGCTACACCTTC. As protein: CASSTLTDYYGYTF.